This T cell receptor beta chain was sequenced for a study of T-cell memory formation after mild COVID-19 listed by TCRdb under 2021. With regard to the full study: Most TCR sequence clusters were specific to one of the two donors. The cohort was made up of two young adult volunteers, one female and one male, who were previously healthy. Longitudinal TCRalpha and TCRbeta repertoire sequencing tracked T-cell clones expanding and contracting after mild COVID-19 in a couple of donors. Results the study describes overall, beyond this receptor: Whether the second-wave clones peaking on day 37 were SARS-CoV-2 specific was not confirmed. Clones contracting from day 15 to 85 had balanced CD4/CD8 phenotypes, while a second wave expanding from day 15 to 37 was biased towards CD4+. Contracting CD4+ clones appeared mostly in the CM and EM memory subsets, whereas CD8+ clones were enriched in EMRA. Only a couple of mild cases were covered by the study, and larger cohorts that include severe cases with pre-infection samples were considered necessary. Some responding clones were detected in pre-infection memory, suggesting pre-existing cross-reactive memory T cells joined the SARS-CoV-2 response.

Ficoll-Paque density gradient centrifugation was used to isolate PBMCs. Reading from cysteine to phenylalanine, the CDR3 counts 12 amino acids. Only the CDR3 part of the read is kept: 36 bases, read in frame from the first base. The CDR1 and CDR2 encoded by the germline V gene are SQVTM and ANQGSEA. The V end loses 8 bases and the J end loses 8 bases, and a stretch of 16 bases separates them. This clonotype turned up a few times. Its cognate antigen has yet to be identified. Nothing much larger sits one base from this clone, and base qualities are not available. TCRdb shows the sequencer as Illumina NovaSeq 6000. cDNA libraries for TCRalpha and TCRbeta were prepared by 5'RACE using constant-segment primers, with sample barcodes and unique molecular identifiers added. Trizol reagent was used to extract RNA from every sample. Amplification of the libraries took two PCR steps, and the second step added a second sample barcode plus Illumina TruSeq adapters. Libraries were sequenced on an Illumina NovaSeq with 2 x 150 bp paired-end reads. The original pipeline was this. With migec v1.2.7, reads were demultiplexed and then collapsed into UMI-guided consensus sequences. Using mixcr v2.1.11, the UMI consensuses were aligned to TRA and TRB V and J templates and assembled into clonotypes. Expanded or contracted clonotypes were those called significant by both edgeR and NoisET, with noise models trained on biological replicates. For edgeR calls, the thresholds were a false discovery rate-adjusted p below 0.01 and a log2 fold-change of 1. PCA with hierarchical clustering of max-normalized trajectories of the 1000 most abundant clonotypes was used as exploratory dynamics analysis. Separately sequenced CD4+ and CD8+ repertoires were used to assign the CD4 or CD8 phenotype of responding clones. TCRdb reprocessing: public reads trimmed at Q25 with fastp, clones called with MiXCR, in-frame beta chains kept. Here each entry gathers all rows of one CDR3 protein and keeps the most common genes and DNA. For this entry, the V and J calls and clone size follow TCRdb and not the study's own pipeline. The table for this sample lists about 190,000 distinct CDR3 sequences; around 19% of them were counted only once. The ten largest make up 2% to 3% of the sample.

The sequenced sample was PBMCs or a T cell subset sorted from them (not recorded which). The V and J genes are TRBV29-1 and TRBJ2-1; a confident D gene designation cannot be given. The clonotype originates from an adult woman who had mild COVID-19 (a few samples of this study predate the infection). The sample titles of this study are shuffled in the database, so cell type and time point are left out; the donor was told from shared clones. In nucleotide form, the sequence is TGCAGCATTGCGTCCCCCTGGGATGAGCAGTTCTTC. The resulting protein is CSIASPWDEQFF.